This T cell receptor beta chain was captured by sequencing in a study of response to subunit inactivated influenza vaccine. Notes on the study in general: Each seasonal influenza vaccination, the authors suggested, recruits few new T cells.

TCRdb redid the calling of the RT-PCR reads with MiXCR, one entry per CDR3 protein. The sample has more than 550,000 distinct CDR3 sequences, 12% seen once. Germline trimming cut 0 bases from V and 1 base from J; bases unmatched to any gene: 5. Looked up from germline, CDR1 is DFQATT and CDR2 is SNEGSKA (reference sequence). This CDR3 is 16 amino acids long. With regard to this clonotype: Its antigen is still unknown.

The receptor's source is a man in his forties or fifties who received an inactivated influenza vaccine. Sequencing was performed on PBMCs from blood, taken on the day of vaccination. V usage is TRBV20-1 and J usage is TRBJ2-3; 9 positions match TRBD2. The CDR3 DNA sequence: TGCAGTGCTAGAGATCGGAGACTAGCGGGCACAGATACGCAGTATTTT. Protein product: CSARDRRLAGTDTQYF.